One T cell receptor (beta chain) is described in this entry. Time point given: baseline pretreatment blood. The treatment was: 15 Gy SBRT to primary tumor, nephrectomy 4 weeks later. This sample is part of a study of radiation and T cells in renal cell carcinoma. In the study overall: Nephrectomy followed 15 Gy stereotactic body radiation by 4 weeks.

Libraries were prepared by immunoSEQ multiplex PCR; TCRdb keeps only in-frame clonotypes and omits some of them. The sample shows about 59,000 clones, more than 60% of them seen only once. CDR1 and CDR2 from the germline V gene are SEHNR and FQNEAQ (reference sequence). The CDR3 runs to 14 residues. V was cut by 3 bases and J by 5 bases, with 13 bases left in between. The source material was blood, sampled from a patient whose treatment included radiotherapy and nephrectomy. This chain joins TRBV7-9 and TRBJ1-2; D uncertain. The receptor's source is a man in his sixties with renal cell carcinoma. CDR3 DNA sequence: TGTGCCAGCAGCTTGGGTGAGGAGCCTTATGGCTACACCTTC. Its protein is CASSLGEEPYGYTF.